A single sample gave rise to the 17 T cell receptor beta chains below, sequenced in a study of blood T cells in healthy people across ages. Using a J-beta primer mix together with a sample-barcoded 5' primer, a second PCR was run for roughly 6 to 11 cycles. In TCRdb, the 5' RACE reads were re-called with MiXCR into one record per CDR3 protein. This table holds over 600,000 distinct CDR3 sequences, roughly 43% found once. The sequencing sample was made of blood. These receptors all come from an elderly man in good health.

In this sample, this clonotype turned up many times. The chain carries TRBV28 and TRBJ2-7; 7 nucleotides agree with TRBD2. CDR1 is MDHEN, CDR2 SYDVKM, per germline. The CDR3 length is 15 residues. J lost 6 bases, V lost 5 bases, and 13 bases had no gene match. The CDR3: CASSPPGGYYREQYF. The DNA of the CDR3 is TGTGCCAGCAGTCCCCCGGGGGGTTATTATCGCGAGCAGTACTTC.

The J gene is TRBJ2-7, the V gene TRBV20-1, with 9 positions matching TRBD2. The CDR3 length is 14 residues. Per germline, CDR1 DFQATT and CDR2 SNEGSKA (reference sequence). Trimming took 5 bases from V and 2 from J; bases not matched to a gene: 7. CDR3 in DNA: TGCAGTGCTCCTGTGACTAGCGGAACCTACGAGCAGTACTTC. This encodes CSAPVTSGTYEQYF.

The chain is built from TRBV2 and TRBJ2-2; D perhaps matches TRBD2 (5 bases). CDR1 is SNHLY, CDR2 FYNNEI, per germline. This CDR3 contains 15 residues. With 3 bases removed from V and 5 bases from J, the gap between germline ends came to 13 bases. The CDR3 sequence: CASSDLGGLTGELFF. DNA for the CDR3: TGTGCCAGCAGTGATCTTGGCGGGCTGACCGGGGAGCTGTTTTTT.

The V call is TRBV7-2, the J call TRBJ2-7; no reliable D call. The CDR3 is 14 residues long. Looked up from germline, CDR1 is SGHTA and CDR2 is FQGNSA. V dropped 3 bases and J dropped 4 bases, with 13 bases sitting between them. The CDR3 reads CASSFEEVAYEQYF. CDR3 nucleotides: TGTGCCAGCAGCTTTGAAGAGGTAGCTTACGAGCAGTACTTC.

The rearrangement uses TRBV5-1 and TRBJ2-2, with D unresolved. Germline V gene sequence: CDR1 SGHRS, CDR2 YFSETQ. The CDR3 has 15 residues. V was shortened by 3 bases and J by 4 bases, with 13 bases between the two germline ends. DNA for the CDR3: TGCGCCAGCAGCTCGGCCCTAGGTGCCACCGGGGAGCTGTTTTTT. Its protein is CASSSALGATGELFF.

This clonotype was picked up a small number of times. The chain is built from TRBV7-2 and TRBJ1-2; no clear D gene. The CDR3 length is 15 residues. The germline V gene has CDR1 SGHTA and CDR2 FQGNSA. Between the trimmed V and J ends, which lost 6 bases and 4 bases, there was a span of 18 bases. The CDR3 sequence is CASSSMRGLTYGYTF. The DNA of the CDR3 is TGTGCCAGCAGTTCTATGAGAGGGCTAACCTATGGCTACACCTTC.

This clonotype was seen many times. The chain joins TRBV5-1 to TRBJ1-6; 8 bases map to TRBD1. This CDR3 spans 15 amino acids. V trimming: 4 bases; J trimming: 5 bases; junction bases outside the gene matches: 5. Germline V gene data show CDR1 as SGHRS and CDR2 as YFSETQ. In DNA, the CDR3 is TGCGCCAGCAGCGACAGGGGCGGCGATAATTCACCCCTCCACTTT. Translating gives CASSDRGGDNSPLHF.

The rearrangement joins TRBV5-1 to TRBJ2-5; tentatively, D is TRBD1 or TRBD2 (5 bases each). The V gene's germline CDR1 is SGHRS and CDR2 YFSETQ. This CDR3 comprises 15 residues. Trimming left V 4 bases short and J 5 bases short, with 18 bases between. Here the CDR3 DNA reads TGCGCCAGCAGCCGGGGACGGGACGGTGGGGAGACCCAGTACTTC. Translating it yields CASSRGRDGGETQYF.

The chain carries TRBV7-2 and TRBJ2-3; tentative D call: TRBD2 (7 bases). Trimming pared 3 bases from V and 5 bases from J, leaving 12 bases between. CDR1 is SGHTA and CDR2 is FQGNSA in the germline V gene. The CDR3 contains 14 residues. CDR3 sequence reads: CASSFGLGGDTQYF. The CDR3 DNA follows: TGTGCCAGCAGCTTCGGACTAGGGGGAGATACGCAGTATTTT.

The chain joins TRBV15 to TRBJ1-3; D uncertain. CDR1 LNHNV and CDR2 YYDKDF come from the germline V gene (reference sequence). Trimming removed 0 bases from V and 2 bases from J, with 8 bases in between. This CDR3 contains 15 residues. Written as DNA, the CDR3 is TGTGCCACCAGCAGAGAAGAGCCCCCTGGAAACACCATATATTTT. Translation gives CATSREEPPGNTIYF.

This clonotype was observed a handful of times. This rearrangement joins TRBV7-9 to TRBJ2-3, with 9 positions matching TRBD2. Germline V gene data show CDR1 as SEHNR and CDR2 as FQNEAQ (reference sequence). Trimming at V came to 5 bases and at J to 3 bases, leaving 15 bases not matched to a gene. The CDR3 spans 18 residues. CDR3: CASSRRSGRKLGTDTQYF. As DNA, the CDR3 is TGTGCCAGCAGCCGCCGGAGCGGGAGGAAGTTGGGAACAGATACGCAGTATTTT.

The chain is built from TRBV7-9 and TRBJ2-5; 13 bases align to TRBD2. V trimming: 5 bases; J trimming: 6 bases; junction bases outside the gene matches: 6. Germline CDR1 and CDR2: SEHNR and FQNEAQ (reference sequence). The CDR3 contains 15 residues. Written as DNA, the CDR3 is TGTGCCAGCAGCCCGAGGACTAGCGGGAGTCAGACCCAGTACTTC. This translates into CASSPRTSGSQTQYF. Based on the CDR3 plus reference TRBV7-9 and TRBJ2-5, the full variable domain is DTGVSQNPRHKITKRGQNVTFRCDPISEHNRLYWYRQTLGQGPEFLTYFQNEAQLEKSRLLSDRFSAERPKGSFSTLEIQRTEQGDSAMYLCASSPRTSGSQTQYFGPGTRLLVL.

This clonotype has a handful of counts. CDR3 coding DNA: TGCGCCAGCAGCACCTACAGGGATAACTACGAGCAGTACTTC. It is translated as CASSTYRDNYEQYF. V and J are TRBV5-1 and TRBJ2-7, with D perhaps matching TRBD1 (6 bases). CDR1 and CDR2 (germline): SGHRS, YFSETQ. The CDR3 spans 14 residues. Trimming removed 4 bases from V and 3 bases from J, with 14 bases in between.

V and J are TRBV6-2 or TRBV6-3 and TRBJ2-7; possibly TRBD2 for D (5 bases). Trimming stripped 7 bases from V and 2 bases from J, with 15 bases between. The CDR3 is made up of 14 amino acids. Germline assignment: CDR1 MNHEY and CDR2 SVGEGT. Here the CDR3 reads CASNRLSGTYEQYF. The CDR3 DNA is TGTGCCAGCAACCGACTATCGGGCACCTACGAGCAGTACTTC.

V and J are TRBV3-1 and TRBJ2-1; D unresolved. This CDR3 has 15 residues. CDR1 is LGHDT, CDR2 YNNKEL, per germline (reference sequence). The V gene lost 4 bases and the J gene lost 4 bases, with 14 bases spanning the gap. This CDR3 is CASSLRTTNYNEQFF. In DNA form, the CDR3 reads TGTGCCAGCAGCCTGCGGACCACAAATTACAATGAGCAGTTCTTC.

Notes on this clonotype: A much more abundant neighbour one base away suggests this may be a read error. The chain joins TRBV4-3 to TRBJ2-1; 7 nucleotides match TRBD1. The J call may be in error: the DNA end matches TRBJ2-7 better. This CDR3 region has 18 residues. CDR1 is LGHNA and CDR2 is YSLEER in the germline V gene. The CDR3, as DNA: TGCGCCAGCAGCTATCAAACGCCGGGACAGTTAACCTACAATGAGCAGTACTTC. Its protein is CASSYQTPGQLTYNEQYF.

The sample holds many counts of this clonotype. V and J are TRBV5-1 and TRBJ2-7; D gene uncertain. Germline CDR1 reads SGHRS; CDR2 reads YFSETQ. CDR3 length equals 11 residues. V shed 4 bases and J shed 4 bases, with 6 bases lying between them. CDR3 region: CASSDTYEQYF. In DNA, the CDR3 is TGCGCCAGCAGCGACACTTACGAGCAGTACTTC.